Listed below are T cell receptor beta chains from one sample, sequenced in a study of cytomegalovirus exposure and HLA in healthy donors. Assay used: immunoSEQ multiplex PCR; TCRdb lists only in-frame clones, some missing. Of around 150,000 clones in the sample, about 65% were seen once. The source material was PBMCs. The receptor set was obtained from a man aged 40-49 years in good health and CMV-seropositive. The CDR3 runs from the conserved cysteine through the conserved F or W. Each record gives: CDR3 length, J gene, V gene, clone size, D gene, CDR3 protein, CDR3 DNA. D genes are given only for firm matches. Only some rows state a clone size, as once, few, many or a class for expanded clones.

len: 14
j_gene: TRBJ2-5
v_gene: TRBV10-3
abundance: NA
d_gene: TRBD2
CDR3aa: CAISPGLAGETQYF
CDR3nt: TGTGCCATCAGTCCGGGACTAGCGGGAGAGACCCAGTACTTC

len: 17
j_gene: TRBJ2-7
v_gene: TRBV7-9
abundance: NA
d_gene: TRBD1
CDR3aa: CASSGTGLISSSYEQYF
CDR3nt: TGTGCCAGCTCGGGGACAGGGCTGATATCGAGCTCCTACGAGCAGTACTTC

len: 17
j_gene: TRBJ2-7
v_gene: TRBV5-6
abundance: NA
d_gene: NA
CDR3aa: CASSFEAWTEGSYEQYF
CDR3nt: TGTGCCAGCAGCTTTGAGGCGTGGACTGAAGGCTCCTACGAGCAGTACTTC

len: 14
j_gene: TRBJ1-4
v_gene: TRBV23-1
abundance: few
d_gene: NA
CDR3aa: CASSHPGSNEKLFF
CDR3nt: TGCGCCAGCAGTCATCCGGGTTCTAATGAAAAACTGTTTTTT

len: 17
j_gene: TRBJ1-5
v_gene: TRBV18
abundance: once
d_gene: TRBD1
CDR3aa: CASSLRTGDYLNQPQHF
CDR3nt: TGTGCCAGCTCACTGCGGACAGGGGACTACCTGAATCAGCCCCAGCATTTT

len: 15
j_gene: TRBJ2-3
v_gene: TRBV9
abundance: few
d_gene: TRBD2
CDR3aa: CASSVDGGATDTQYF
CDR3nt: TGTGCCAGCAGCGTAGACGGGGGGGCCACAGATACGCAGTATTTT

len: 16
j_gene: TRBJ2-2
v_gene: TRBV10-3
abundance: NA
d_gene: TRBD2
CDR3aa: CAISEAGTRWAGELFF
CDR3nt: TGTGCCATCAGTGAAGCCGGGACTAGGTGGGCCGGGGAGCTGTTTTTT

len: 15
j_gene: TRBJ1-2
v_gene: TRBV15
abundance: NA
d_gene: TRBD1
CDR3aa: CATSRARQGGYGYTF
CDR3nt: TGTGCCACCAGCAGAGCCCGACAGGGGGGTTATGGCTACACCTTC

len: 13
j_gene: TRBJ2-7
v_gene: TRBV10-1
abundance: few
d_gene: TRBD1
CDR3aa: CASRRTGFYEQYF
CDR3nt: TGCGCCAGCAGAAGGACAGGGTTTTACGAGCAGTACTTC

len: 13
j_gene: TRBJ1-5
v_gene: TRBV19
abundance: few
d_gene: NA
CDR3aa: CASKAGMGQPQHF
CDR3nt: TGTGCCAGTAAGGCAGGGATGGGGCAGCCCCAGCATTTT

len: 12
j_gene: TRBJ2-2
v_gene: TRBV7-8
abundance: NA
d_gene: NA
CDR3aa: CASSFRAGELFF
CDR3nt: TGTGCCAGCAGCTTTCGGGCCGGGGAGCTGTTTTTT

len: 15
j_gene: TRBJ2-7
v_gene: TRBV5-1
abundance: NA
d_gene: TRBD1
CDR3aa: CASSLPRDRGYEQYF
CDR3nt: TGCGCCAGCAGCTTGCCGAGGGACAGGGGCTACGAGCAGTACTTC

len: 16
j_gene: TRBJ1-2
v_gene: TRBV6-1
abundance: NA
d_gene: TRBD1
CDR3aa: CASSEALPGQRYGYTF
CDR3nt: TGTGCCAGCAGTGAAGCGCTGCCGGGACAGAGGTATGGCTACACCTTC

len: 14
j_gene: TRBJ2-7
v_gene: TRBV6-5
abundance: NA
d_gene: TRBD1
CDR3aa: CASRAGTGAAEQYF
CDR3nt: TGTGCCAGCAGAGCCGGGACAGGGGCGGCCGAGCAGTACTTC

len: 14
j_gene: TRBJ1-1
v_gene: TRBV27
abundance: NA
d_gene: NA
CDR3aa: CASSLYDTETEAFF
CDR3nt: TGTGCCAGCAGTTTATATGACACCGAAACTGAAGCTTTCTTT

len: 15
j_gene: TRBJ2-1
v_gene: TRBV7-3
abundance: NA
d_gene: TRBD2
CDR3aa: CASSLISGGDNEQFF
CDR3nt: TGTGCCAGCAGCTTAATTAGCGGGGGGGACAATGAGCAGTTCTTC

len: 16
j_gene: TRBJ2-7
v_gene: TRBV30
abundance: NA
d_gene: NA
CDR3aa: CAWSELGSPVGYEQYF
CDR3nt: TGTGCCTGGAGTGAACTGGGCTCACCAGTGGGCTACGAGCAGTACTTC

len: 16
j_gene: TRBJ2-4
v_gene: TRBV5-6
abundance: NA
d_gene: TRBD2
CDR3aa: CASSPGRGIAKNIQYF
CDR3nt: TGTGCCAGCAGCCCCGGGAGGGGTATAGCCAAAAACATTCAGTACTTC